This passage covers 20 T cell receptor beta chains from one sample sequenced in a study of vaccination and CD4 T cells after COVID-19. For these TCRs, the target antigens are not known. Treatment specified: roughly ten-day PBMC culture with coronavirus spike peptide pools or control peptides (ViraFEST assay). The Oncomine TCR Beta short-read assay generated sequence data from the DNA of cultured CD4+ T cells. TCRdb ran MiXCR on the PCR reads and lists one entry per CDR3 protein. The sample has around 12,000 distinct CDR3 sequences; roughly 41% are singletons. The sample comprised CD4+ T cells from blood, cultured in vitro. Receptor source: a human donor who had recovered from COVID-19.

Relative to its sample, this clonotype is large. This chain connects TRBV18 to TRBJ1-6; possibly TRBD1 for D (5 bases). V gave up 5 bases and J gave up 7 bases, with 15 bases separating them. There are 15 residues in the CDR3. Germline CDR1 is KGHSH and CDR2 is LQKENI. The CDR3 sequence is CASSADILENSPLHF. Here the CDR3 DNA reads TGTGCCAGCTCAGCGGACATCCTTGAGAATTCACCCCTCCACTTT.

The rearrangement links TRBV20-1 to TRBJ1-1; TRBD1 might be the D (6 bases). Trimming left V 0 bases short and J 1 base short, with 12 bases between. The CDR3 loop spans 15 amino acids. Germline V gene sequence: CDR1 DFQATT, CDR2 SNEGSKA (reference sequence). CDR3 protein: CSARERGGQNTEAFF. For the CDR3, the DNA is TGCAGTGCTAGAGAGCGGGGGGGGCAGAACACTGAAGCTTTCTTT.

In DNA form, the CDR3 reads TGTGCCAGCAGCTTAGAGGGTTTGGGGGTAAACATTCAGTACTTC. Amino acid sequence: CASSLEGLGVNIQYF. The genes are TRBV7-2 and TRBJ2-4, with D perhaps given as TRBD1 or TRBD2 (5 bases each). Trimming took off 1 base at V and 6 bases at J, with 13 bases between the two ends. The germline V gene has CDR1 SGHTA and CDR2 FQGNSA. The CDR3 sequence is 15 residues long.

This rearrangement joins TRBV27 to TRBJ1-6; 7 positions match TRBD1. This CDR3 spans 13 amino acids. With V trimmed by 2 bases and J by 10 bases, 2 bases remained unmatched. Germline V gene lookup returns CDR1 MNHEY and CDR2 SMNVEV (reference sequence). The CDR3: CASSLDRVSPLHF. CDR3 nucleotides: TGTGCCAGCAGTTTAGACAGGGTATCACCCCTCCACTTT.

The J gene is TRBJ2-3, the V gene TRBV20-1, with a possible D match to TRBD2 (6 bases). The CDR3 spans 15 residues. The germline gives CDR1 DFQATT, CDR2 SNEGSKA (reference sequence). Trimming stripped 3 bases from V and 2 bases from J, with 15 bases between. CDR3 DNA sequence: TGCAGTGCTAGTAGACTGAGGGACTCCACAGATACGCAGTATTTT. It encodes CSASRLRDSTDTQYF.

The chain couples TRBV5-1 to TRBJ1-2, with D perhaps TRBD1 (6 bases). The V and J ends lost 0 bases and 4 bases respectively, with 13 bases between them. CDR3 length equals 15 residues. The germline V gene has CDR1 SGHRS and CDR2 YFSETQ. CDR3 protein: CASSLDKDSTYGYTF. As DNA, the CDR3 is TGCGCCAGCAGCTTGGATAAGGACAGTACCTATGGCTACACCTTC.

The table lists this clonotype with a few counts. The chain has TRBV19 and TRBJ1-5, with D hard to call. This CDR3 comprises 15 residues. CDR1 is LNHDA, CDR2 SQIVND, per germline (reference sequence). V was cut by 0 bases and J by 2 bases, with 8 bases left in between. For the CDR3, the DNA is TGTGCCAGTAGTATAGACCCCCGGGGCAATCAGCCCCAGCATTTT. Protein sequence: CASSIDPRGNQPQHF. The full variable domain, its missing parts supplied by reference TRBV19 and TRBJ1-5, is DGGITQSPKYLFRKEGQNVTLSCEQNLNHDAMYWYRQDPGQGLRLIYYSQIVNDFQKGDIAEGYSVSREKKESFPLTVTSAQKNPTAFYLCASSIDPRGNQPQHFGDGTRLSIL.

In the case of this clonotype: Given a much more abundant clone one base away, this may be a read error. The chain joins TRBV24-1 to TRBJ2-5; D is undetermined. The CDR3 totals 13 residues. Germline CDR1 reads KGHDR; CDR2 reads SFDVKD. The CDR3 spells CATSDPAGETRYF. CDR3 nucleotides: TGTGCCACCAGTGACCCGGCAGGAGAGACCCGGTACTTC.

The genes are TRBV7-2 and TRBJ2-1; 9 bases align to TRBD2. CDR3 length: 15 residues. Germline V gene lookup returns CDR1 SGHTA and CDR2 FQGNSA. V gave up 2 bases and J gave up 10 bases; unmatched junction bases: 9. As DNA, the CDR3 is TGTGCCAGCAGCTTAACTAGCGGGCCCTCGACGGAGCAGTTCTTC. Protein product: CASSLTSGPSTEQFF.

This clonotype has just a few counts. In DNA, the CDR3 is TGTGCCACCAGCAGAGGAGTAAGGGTCACCGGGGAGCTGTTTTTT. This codes for CATSRGVRVTGELFF. V gene TRBV15 combines with J gene TRBJ2-2; D is unclear. The CDR3 has 15 amino acids. In germline, CDR1 is LNHNV, CDR2 YYDKDF (reference sequence). Trimming stripped 1 base from V and 4 bases from J, with 10 bases between.

The chain couples TRBV6-1 to TRBJ2-7, with 7 bases that match TRBD1. V gave up 8 bases and J gave up 7 bases; unmatched junction bases: 11. The CDR3 runs to 13 residues. Germline V lookup: CDR1 MNHNS, CDR2 SASEGT. The DNA of the CDR3 is TGTGCCAGCTACCGGGACAGTTCTTTAGAGCAGTACTTC. This codes for CASYRDSSLEQYF.

This clonotype is large (0.1 to 1%) in the sample. V usage is TRBV12-3 or TRBV12-4 and J usage is TRBJ2-7; D not resolved. The germline V and J ends were trimmed by 1 base and 4 bases, with 5 bases remaining between them. This CDR3 has 12 residues. The CDR3 coding sequence is TGTGCCAGCAGTTTAGTCCAATACGAGCAGTACTTC. Its translation is CASSLVQYEQYF.

CDR3 region: CASSLAGMRYGYTF. The DNA for the CDR3 is TGTGCCAGCAGTTTAGCGGGGATGAGGTATGGCTACACCTTC. J is TRBJ1-2 and V is TRBV12-3 or TRBV12-4, with D hard to call. This CDR3 contains 14 residues. The germline V and J ends were trimmed by 0 bases and 5 bases, with 10 bases remaining between them.

This chain connects TRBV20-1 to TRBJ2-7; 7 nucleotides match TRBD2. There are 16 residues in the CDR3. V lost 4 bases, J lost 4 bases, and 16 bases stayed unmatched. The V gene's germline CDR1 is DFQATT and CDR2 SNEGSKA (reference sequence). The CDR3 region has the DNA TGCAGTGCTATGAACCCCCGCGAGCGGGGAGCTTACGAGCAGTACTTC. This gives the protein CSAMNPRERGAYEQYF.

V usage is TRBV7-9 and J usage is TRBJ1-2; 7 bases agree with TRBD1. Germline V gives CDR1 SEHNR, CDR2 FQNEAQ (reference sequence). The CDR3 is made up of 14 amino acids. V lost 4 bases and J lost 4; bases outside the gene matches: 6. The CDR3 region is CASSSYQGGYGYTF. Here the CDR3 DNA reads TGTGCCAGCAGCTCATACCAGGGGGGCTATGGCTACACCTTC.

Turning to this clonotype: Germline and junction disagree at one end, which may indicate a read error. The chain recombines TRBV6-2 or TRBV6-3 with TRBJ2-1; no clear D. This CDR3 is 10 amino acids long. The germline gives CDR1 MNHEY, CDR2 SVGEGT. This CDR3 is CASSSGPYNF. The CDR3, as DNA: TGTGCCAGCAGTTCGGGTCCCTATAACTTC.

V usage is TRBV5-8 and J usage is TRBJ1-5; D is ambiguous. The germline V and J ends were trimmed by 3 bases and 9 bases, with 13 bases remaining between them. The CDR3 covers 13 residues. In germline, CDR1 is SGHTS, CDR2 YDEGEE. CDR3 DNA: TGTGCCAGCAGCTCGGGGAGGGAAAGGCCCCAGCATTTT. This sequence encodes CASSSGRERPQHF. Drawing the rest from reference TRBV5-8 and TRBJ1-5, the complete variable domain is EAGVTQSPTHLIKTRGQQATLRCSPISGHTSVYWYQQALGLGLQFLLWYDEGEERNRGNFPPRFSGRQFPNYSSELNVNALELEDSALYLCASSSGRERPQHFGDGTRLSIL.

There are a few counts of this clonotype. The V and J genes are TRBV20-1 and TRBJ1-1; TRBD1 matches 9 bases. Losses at the gene ends were 4 bases for V and 1 base for J; bases not matched to a gene: 13. The germline gives CDR1 DFQATT, CDR2 SNEGSKA (reference sequence). The CDR3 totals 17 residues. CDR3 loop: CSAITRGQGTWNTEAFF. The CDR3, as DNA: TGCAGTGCTATCACCCGGGGACAGGGAACGTGGAACACTGAAGCTTTCTTT.

This clonotype has a handful of counts. The chain uses TRBV20-1 and TRBJ1-1, with 11 bases lining up with TRBD1. This CDR3 comprises 16 residues. Germline V gene sequence: CDR1 DFQATT, CDR2 SNEGSKA (reference sequence). V dropped 5 bases and J dropped 4; count of bases not matched to a gene: 12. The CDR3 reads CSARGPGQGVSTEAFF. CDR3 bases: TGCAGTGCTCGCGGACCGGGACAGGGGGTGAGCACTGAAGCTTTCTTT.

This chain links TRBV27 with TRBJ1-2; 9 bases line up with TRBD1. Germline V gene sequence: CDR1 MNHEY, CDR2 SMNVEV (reference sequence). Germline trimming cut 4 bases from V and 7 bases from J; bases unmatched to any gene: 7. This CDR3 contains 14 residues. The CDR3 sequence is CASSSPGTGSGYTF. The CDR3 bases are TGTGCCAGCAGTTCACCCGGGACAGGGAGTGGCTACACCTTC.